The 24 T cell receptor beta chains below come from one sample, sequenced in a study of blood T cell repertoires in COVID-19. Method: immunoSEQ multiplex PCR; TCRdb's copy keeps in-frame clones and lacks some. The table lists more than 200,000 clones, about 90% of them singletons. The sequenced sample was peripheral blood. The receptors were sampled from a woman aged 60-70 years with acute or convalescent COVID-19.

This chain links TRBV25-1 with TRBJ1-1; no clear D. The CDR3 runs 12 residues. CDR1 is MGHDK and CDR2 is SYGVNS in the germline V gene. V was clipped by 6 bases and J by 0 bases, with 5 bases between them. The CDR3 DNA reads as TGTGCCAGCAGAACGGTGAACACTGAAGCTTTCTTT. It encodes CASRTVNTEAFF. Filled out from reference TRBV25-1 and TRBJ1-1, the complete variable domain reads EADIYQTPRYLVIGTGKKITLECSQTMGHDKMYWYQQDPGMELHLIHYSYGVNSTEKGDLSSESTVSRIRTEHFPLTLESARPSHTSQYLCASRTVNTEAFFGQGTRLTVV.

V and J are TRBV3-1 (or the pseudogene TRBV3-2) and TRBJ1-2; 7 bases agree with TRBD1. The CDR3 loop spans 14 amino acids. V shed 1 base and J 7 bases; nucleotides not matched to a gene: 6. Germline-derived CDR1 and CDR2 are LGHDT and YNNKEL (reference sequence). CDR3 amino acids: CASSQVRGRGGYTF. The CDR3 region has the DNA TGTGCCAGCAGCCAAGTTAGGGGGCGGGGTGGCTACACCTTC.

In this sample, this clone turned up once. The rearrangement uses TRBV29-1 and TRBJ2-1, with 9 bases matching TRBD1. The germline gives CDR1 SQVTM, CDR2 ANQGSEA. V shed 6 bases, J shed 9 bases, and the junction held 6 bases outside the gene matches. This CDR3 contains 12 residues. The CDR3 nucleotides read TGCAGCGTCAGGACAGGGGTTGGTGAGCAGTTCTTC. Translation gives CSVRTGVGEQFF.

This chain uses TRBV7-9 with TRBJ1-4; no definite D call. Trimming cost V 2 bases and J 0 bases, with 7 bases left between them. Germline values: CDR1 SEHNR, CDR2 FQNEAQ (reference sequence). The CDR3 is made up of 15 amino acids. Here the CDR3 reads CASSLISATNEKLFF. CDR3 nucleotides: TGTGCCAGCAGCTTAATCTCTGCAACTAATGAAAAACTGTTTTTT. Together with reference TRBV7-9 and TRBJ1-4, the CDR3 gives the full variable domain: DTGVSQNPRHKITKRGQNVTFRCDPISEHNRLYWYRQTLGQGPEFLTYFQNEAQLEKSRLLSDRFSAERPKGSFSTLEIQRTEQGDSAMYLCASSLISATNEKLFFGSGTQLSVL.

The chain joins TRBV29-1 to TRBJ1-2; the match to TRBD1 covers 8 bases. This CDR3 has 15 residues. V lost 3 bases, J lost 5 bases, and 11 bases stayed unmatched. The germline gives CDR1 SQVTM, CDR2 ANQGSEA. The chain's CDR3 is CSVERSTGALYGYTF. DNA for the CDR3: TGCAGCGTTGAGCGTTCGACAGGGGCCCTTTATGGCTACACCTTC.

The V and J genes are TRBV25-1 and TRBJ1-2, with D uncertain. There are 14 residues in the CDR3. Germline CDR1 is MGHDK and CDR2 is SYGVNS. Trimming removed 6 bases from V and 5 bases from J, with 16 bases in between. The CDR3: CASREAGEVYGYTF. CDR3 bases: TGTGCCAGCAGGGAGGCAGGAGAGGTTTATGGCTACACCTTC.

V is TRBV20-1 and J is TRBJ1-5, with D perhaps TRBD1 (5 bases). The germline CDR1 and CDR2 sequences are DFQATT and SNEGSKA (reference sequence). V was clipped by 3 bases and J by 0 bases, with 18 bases between them. The CDR3 totals 17 residues. The CDR3 sequence is CSASLGRVGHSNQPQHF. CDR3 DNA sequence: TGCAGTGCTAGTCTAGGCAGGGTGGGGCATAGCAATCAGCCCCAGCATTTT.

The CDR3 DNA follows: TGCGCCAGCAGCCAACTGGGGGGACAGAACTTCAATGAGCAGTTCTTC. As protein: CASSQLGGQNFNEQFF. This chain links TRBV4-1 with TRBJ2-1; TRBD1 is a possible D gene (7 bases). V gave up 2 bases and J gave up 6 bases, with 17 bases separating them. Per the germline V gene, CDR1 is MGHRA and CDR2 is YSYEKL. The CDR3 has 16 residues.

This clone was seen just once. As DNA, the CDR3 is TGTGCCAGCAGCCCTACCGGGTTAACGCAGTATTTT. As protein: CASSPTGLTQYF. The rearrangement joins TRBV5-4 to TRBJ2-3, with D uncertain. Germline-derived CDR1 and CDR2 are SGHNT and YYREEE (reference sequence). Trimming left V 4 bases short and J 9 bases short, with 12 bases between. The CDR3 runs to 12 residues.

DNA of the CDR3: TGTGCCTGGAGTTCTACAGGGTCAGATACGCAGTATTTT. Its translation: CAWSSTGSDTQYF. The chain uses TRBV30 and TRBJ2-3, with a possible D match to TRBD1 (6 bases). V was shortened by 2 bases and J by 4 bases, with 10 bases between the two germline ends. Per the germline V gene, CDR1 is GTSNPN and CDR2 is SVGIG (reference sequence). The CDR3 length is 13 residues.

V is TRBV5-1 and J is TRBJ1-1; the match to TRBD1 covers 9 bases. Germline CDR1 reads SGHRS; CDR2 reads YFSETQ. V trimming: 4 bases; J trimming: 5 bases; junction bases outside the gene matches: 9. This CDR3 has 15 residues. For the CDR3, the DNA is TGCGCCAGCAGCCTGGGGACAGGGTGGAAAACTGAAGCTTTCTTT. Translation gives CASSLGTGWKTEAFF. Complete variable domain (other parts from reference TRBV5-1 and TRBJ1-1): KAGVTQTPRYLIKTRGQQVTLSCSPISGHRSVSWYQQTPGQGLQFLFEYFSETQRNKGNFPGRFSGRQFSNSRSEMNVSTLELGDSALYLCASSLGTGWKTEAFFGQGTRLTVV.

The chain combines TRBV5-1 with TRBJ2-2, with 10 bases identical to TRBD2. Per germline, CDR1 SGHRS and CDR2 YFSETQ. This CDR3 is 18 amino acids long. V lost 2 bases and J lost 2; bases outside the gene matches: 9. The CDR3 loop is CASSLRLAGVRNTGELFF. The DNA of the CDR3 is TGCGCCAGCAGCTTAAGGCTAGCGGGAGTGCGAAACACCGGGGAGCTGTTTTTT. The full variable domain, in which reference TRBV5-1 and TRBJ2-2 provide the parts outside the CDR3, is KAGVTQTPRYLIKTRGQQVTLSCSPISGHRSVSWYQQTPGQGLQFLFEYFSETQRNKGNFPGRFSGRQFSNSRSEMNVSTLELGDSALYLCASSLRLAGVRNTGELFFGEGSRLTVL.

The chain is built from TRBV11-2 and TRBJ2-2; perhaps TRBD2 as D (5 bases). Trimming removed 8 bases from V and 5 bases from J, with 24 bases in between. CDR3 size: 17 residues. Germline-derived CDR1 and CDR2 are SGHAT and FQNNGV. The CDR3: CASPRPGGYRATGELFF. As DNA, the CDR3 is TGTGCCAGCCCGAGGCCCGGCGGGTATCGCGCGACCGGGGAGCTGTTTTTT.

The CDR3 DNA reads as TGCGCCAGCAGCCCTATACAGGGGAGCACAGATACGCAGTATTTT. Encoded protein: CASSPIQGSTDTQYF. The gene calls are TRBV5-1 and TRBJ2-3, with 7 bases identical to TRBD1. Losses at the gene ends were 4 bases for V and 0 bases for J; bases not matched to a gene: 5. This CDR3 has 15 residues. Per the germline V gene, CDR1 is SGHRS and CDR2 is YFSETQ.

This rearrangement joins TRBV7-6 to TRBJ2-7, with D hard to call. V was pared by 5 bases and J by 5 bases, with 10 bases between. Germline V gives CDR1 SGHVS, CDR2 FNYEAQ. CDR3 length equals 12 residues. The CDR3 sequence: CASSALGDEQYF. CDR3 in DNA: TGTGCCAGCAGCGCGCTAGGTGACGAGCAGTACTTC.

Notes on this clone: Other DNA sequences in this sample translate to the same CDR3. J is TRBJ1-2 and V is TRBV19; 8 nucleotides align to TRBD1. Per the germline V gene, CDR1 is LNHDA and CDR2 is SQIVND (reference sequence). The V segment lost 6 bases and the J segment 4 bases; nucleotides outside the gene matches: 4. The CDR3 is made up of 13 amino acids. For the CDR3, the DNA is TGTGCCAGTAGCATCGGACAGGGCTATGGCTACACCTTC. Translating it yields CASSIGQGYGYTF.

The chain employs TRBV11-3 and TRBJ2-7; possible D gene TRBD2, 6 bases. The V gene's germline CDR1 is SGHNT and CDR2 YENEEA. The CDR3 runs to 13 residues. V lost 5 bases, J lost 2 bases, and 10 bases lay in between. The CDR3 DNA follows: TGTGCCAGCAGCGGGGGGAAACCCTACGAGCAGTACTTC. This encodes CASSGGKPYEQYF.

V usage is TRBV18 and J usage is TRBJ2-7; 8 positions match TRBD2. V was pared by 1 base and J by 2 bases, with 7 bases of the junction left unmatched. The germline V gene has CDR1 KGHSH and CDR2 LQKENI. This CDR3 has 16 amino acids. The CDR3 nucleotides read TGTGCCAGCTCACCACGTACGGGAGGGGGGGCCTACGAGCAGTACTTC. Its protein product is CASSPRTGGGAYEQYF.

The chain recombines TRBV3-1 (or the pseudogene TRBV3-2) with TRBJ1-4; D not resolved. The germline V gene encodes CDR1 LGHDT and CDR2 YNNKEL (reference sequence). CDR3 size: 16 residues. The V end was cut by 0 bases, the J end by 8 bases, with 16 bases between. The CDR3 nucleotides are TGTGCCAGCAGCCAAGATAATTCGGGAGCCCGCGAAAAACTGTTTTTT. This codes for CASSQDNSGAREKLFF.

The chain joins TRBV29-1 to TRBJ1-2, with D tentatively TRBD1 (5 bases). Between the trimmed V and J ends, which lost 4 bases and 4 bases, there was a span of 10 bases. Germline V CDR1 and CDR2: SQVTM, ANQGSEA. This CDR3 spans 12 amino acids. The chain's CDR3 is CSVGQGGYGYTF. The CDR3 nucleotides read TGCAGCGTTGGGCAGGGAGGCTATGGCTACACCTTC. Variable domain in full (rest from reference TRBV29-1 and TRBJ1-2): SAVISQKPSRDICQRGTSLTIQCQVDSQVTMMFWYRQQPGQSLTLIATANQGSEATYESGFVIDKFPISRPNLTFSTLTVSNMSPEDSSIYLCSVGQGGYGYTFGSGTRLTVV.

The genes are TRBV19 and TRBJ2-5; TRBD1 agrees at 7 bases. J was trimmed by 4 bases and V by 2 bases; bases with no gene match: 4. The CDR3 consists of 14 residues. The germline gives CDR1 LNHDA, CDR2 SQIVND (reference sequence). CDR3 DNA sequence: TGTGCCAGTAGTATACCGAACAGGGGAGAGACCCAGTACTTC. It specifies CASSIPNRGETQYF.

The chain carries TRBV9 and TRBJ2-1; possibly TRBD2 for D (6 bases). In germline, CDR1 is SGDLS, CDR2 YYNGEE. This CDR3 region has 15 residues. V lost 2 bases to trimming and J lost 0 bases, with 9 bases between them. This CDR3 is CASSVWRDSYNEQFF. The CDR3 DNA reads as TGTGCCAGCAGCGTTTGGCGGGACTCCTACAATGAGCAGTTCTTC.

The chain is built from TRBV3-1 (or the pseudogene TRBV3-2) and TRBJ1-3; 10 bases map to TRBD1. The V and J ends lost 4 bases and 5 bases, in that order; junction bases with no gene match: 5. The CDR3 is made up of 15 amino acids. Germline CDR1 reads LGHDT; CDR2 reads YNNKEL (reference sequence). The CDR3 coding sequence is TGTGCCAGCAGCCGGGACAGGGGAAGGAGAAACACCATATATTTT. It is translated as CASSRDRGRRNTIYF.

This clone was seen a few times. The chain has TRBV14 and TRBJ2-1; 11 nucleotides line up with TRBD2. This CDR3 contains 15 residues. With 3 bases clipped from V and 4 bases from J, the junction kept 2 bases outside the gene matches. Germline V gives CDR1 SGHDN, CDR2 FVKESK. The CDR3 region has the DNA TGTGCCAGCAGCCACCTAGCGGGGGGTTACAATGAGCAGTTCTTC. This translates into CASSHLAGGYNEQFF.